This T cell receptor (beta chain) is from a study of CD8+CD57+ T cells in acquired aplastic anemia. Study summary: When averaged, DNA from sorted CD4+ and CD8+ cells came to 3.2 ug.

An expansion of CD8+CD57+ cells by flow cytometry had been shown in patients chosen for sequencing. This clonotype was picked up many times. Its antigen is unknown. It was genomic DNA that served as the template for profiling TCR beta VDJ and CDR3. TCRdb reprocessed the reads with MiXCR, giving one entry per CDR3 protein. The sample shows some 170,000 distinct CDR3 sequences, nearly 65% of them seen only once. Germline CDR1 and CDR2: SEHNR and FQNEAQ (reference sequence). V was cut by 5 bases and J by 7 bases, with 14 bases left in between. This CDR3 has 13 residues. Study outcomes and limitations: No significant difference in CD8+ Simpson's diversity was found between patients and controls.

The TCR was taken from a human donor with aplastic anemia. The chain couples TRBV7-9 to TRBJ1-2; D is ambiguous. Sequenced material: sorted CD4+, CD8+, or CD8+CD57+ T cells (not recorded which) from PBMCs. Here the CDR3 DNA reads TGTGCCAGCAGCGCCGCCGGCAGTTCTGGCTACACCTTC. Translating it yields CASSAAGSSGYTF.